These 29 T cell receptor beta chains originate from one sample sequenced in a study of tumor-infiltrating lymphocytes in localized non-small cell lung cancer. Sequencing used immunoSEQ multiplex PCR; TCRdb keeps in-frame clones, though not all of them. The profile covers approximately 7,200 clones, with around 66% appearing a single time and roughly an eighth taken by the ten largest. The sequencing sample was made of lung tumor tissue. The source of these receptors is a human donor with non-small cell lung cancer.

The chain has TRBV11-2 and TRBJ2-3; 7 bases fit TRBD2. In germline, CDR1 is SGHAT, CDR2 FQNNGV. This CDR3 spans 13 amino acids. Trimming cost V 5 bases and J 7 bases; bases outside gene matches: 6. This CDR3 reads CASSPTGGYTQYF. The CDR3 DNA is TGTGCCAGCAGCCCAACGGGGGGATATACGCAGTATTTT.

Within the sample, this clone is medium-sized. The chain has TRBV7-8 and TRBJ2-5, with 7 nucleotides matching TRBD2. V lost 2 bases and J lost 3; bases outside the gene matches: 6. Germline V lookup: CDR1 SGHVS, CDR2 FQNEAQ. This CDR3 has 15 amino acids. CDR3 nucleotide sequence: TGTGCCAGCAGCTTACGTTTAGGGAGGGAAGAGACCCAGTACTTC. This sequence encodes CASSLRLGREETQYF.

This chain connects TRBV6-5 to TRBJ1-2; the D is unclear. This CDR3 spans 10 amino acids. V lost 6 bases and J lost 7, with 6 bases in between. The germline gives CDR1 MNHEY, CDR2 SVGAGI. Here the CDR3 DNA reads TGTGCCAGCAGCTGGATTGGCTACACCTTC. Residues: CASSWIGYTF.

V usage is TRBV28 and J usage is TRBJ2-7, with TRBD2 as a possible D gene (5 bases). Trimming removed 2 bases at V and 7 bases at J, with 9 bases between. CDR3 length: 12 residues. The germline gives CDR1 MDHEN, CDR2 SYDVKM. DNA for the CDR3: TGTGCCAGCAGTTTAGGACTTTTTGAGCAGTACTTC. Its translation is CASSLGLFEQYF.

This rearrangement joins TRBV5-4 to TRBJ2-7; 7 bases fit TRBD2. Per germline, CDR1 SGHNT and CDR2 YYREEE (reference sequence). This CDR3 region has 13 residues. The V gene end was trimmed by 3 bases and the J gene end by 2 bases; junction bases not matched to a gene: 2. CDR3 sequence (DNA): TGTGCCAGCAGCTCAAGCGGGACCTACGAGCAGTACTTC. This encodes CASSSSGTYEQYF.

This chain links TRBV7-2 with TRBJ2-7; 10 positions agree with TRBD2. CDR1 and CDR2 from the germline V gene are SGHTA and FQGNSA. The CDR3 has 17 residues. V was clipped by 5 bases and J by 3 bases; unmatched bases: 13. DNA of the CDR3: TGTGCCAGCAGCCCAACGAGAGGTGGACTAGCGGTCTACGAGCAGTACTTC. Protein sequence: CASSPTRGGLAVYEQYF.

The table lists this clone with a few counts. The J gene is TRBJ2-7, the V gene TRBV6-1; 7 bases align to TRBD1. The V and J ends lost 5 bases and 0 bases, in that order; junction bases with no gene match: 10. CDR3 length: 16 residues. Germline V gives CDR1 MNHNS, CDR2 SASEGT. In DNA, the CDR3 is TGTGCCAGCAGTAAAGGTTTTGGGACAGCCTCCTACGAGCAGTACTTC. Translating it yields CASSKGFGTASYEQYF.

This clone was recorded once. CDR3 in DNA: TGCAGCGTTAGTCAGGGGGCGCGCACTGAAGCTTTCTTT. This sequence encodes CSVSQGARTEAFF. This chain connects TRBV29-1 to TRBJ1-1, with 8 bases lining up with TRBD1. CDR1 is SQVTM, CDR2 ANQGSEA, per germline. Trimming cost V 5 bases and J 4 bases; bases outside gene matches: 6. This CDR3 region has 13 residues.

The V gene is TRBV4-1, the J gene TRBJ1-2, with D perhaps TRBD1 (5 bases). V gave up 0 bases and J gave up 4 bases, with 12 bases separating them. CDR1 and CDR2 from the germline V gene are MGHRA and YSYEKL. This CDR3 is 15 amino acids long. CDR3 in amino acids: CASSQDQQVFYGYTF. The CDR3 DNA follows: TGCGCCAGCAGCCAAGATCAACAGGTCTTCTATGGCTACACCTTC.

The chain recombines TRBV19 with TRBJ2-3; either TRBD1 or TRBD2 may fit D (5 bases each). This CDR3 region has 15 residues. Germline loops: CDR1 LNHDA, CDR2 SQIVND (reference sequence). Trimming pared 1 base from V and 5 bases from J, leaving 13 bases between. Here the CDR3 DNA reads TGTGCCAGTAGTATAGTGAGGGGTCCTAGAGATACGCAGTATTTT. Translated, it gives CASSIVRGPRDTQYF.

Details on this clone: The germline gene is not matched at one end of the junction; a read error may be the cause. This sequence joins TRBV12-5 and TRBJ2-3, with D maybe TRBD1 (6 bases). The germline V gene encodes CDR1 LGHNT and CDR2 FRNRAP. CDR3 length: 14 amino acids. CDR3 nucleotides: TGTGCCAGTGGTTTGAGCTCAGGGGCAGATACGCAGTATTTT. This gives the protein CASGLSSGADTQYF.

This clone was seen more than once but under ten times. CDR3 protein: CASSFDRGTEAFF. CDR3 nucleotide sequence: TGTGCCAGCAGCTTCGACAGGGGAACTGAAGCTTTCTTT. The rearrangement uses TRBV11-3 and TRBJ1-1, with 8 bases that match TRBD1. Looked up from germline, CDR1 is SGHNT and CDR2 is YENEEA. Trimming cost V 3 bases and J 5 bases; bases outside gene matches: 2. CDR3 length equals 13 residues.

In regard to this clone: At one end the junction does not follow the germline gene, possibly because of a read error. This CDR3 is CASSPLAGFEQFF. DNA of the CDR3: TGTGCTAGCAGCCCACTAGCGGGATTTGAGCAGTTCTTC. The chain is built from TRBV7-7 and TRBJ2-1; 10 bases match TRBD2. There are 13 residues in the CDR3. Germline lookup yields CDR1 SSHAT and CDR2 FNYEAQ (reference sequence).

The chain joins TRBV19 to TRBJ1-2; no reliable D call. Trimming left V 5 bases short and J 6 bases short, with 19 bases between. Germline assignment: CDR1 LNHDA and CDR2 SQIVND (reference sequence). CDR3 length: 15 amino acids. CDR3 sequence (DNA): TGTGCCAGTAGTTTTGCGAGCGGGTTATCGCATGGCTACACCTTC. The encoded protein is CASSFASGLSHGYTF.

This clone showed up just a few times. The chain has TRBV10-3 and TRBJ1-2; maybe TRBD1 (6 bases). In germline, CDR1 is ENHRY, CDR2 SYGVKD. CDR3 length: 12 residues. V was clipped by 3 bases and J by 7 bases, with 9 bases between them. CDR3 sequence reads: CAISDWGLGYTF. CDR3 DNA sequence: TGTGCCATCAGTGATTGGGGGCTTGGCTACACCTTC.

By sample fraction, this clone is medium-sized. This sequence joins TRBV6-6 and TRBJ2-3, with 10 bases aligning to TRBD1. The J segment lost 5 bases and the V segment lost 5 bases, leaving 7 bases of the junction unmatched. Germline values: CDR1 MNHNY, CDR2 SVGAGI (reference sequence). The CDR3 extends over 15 amino acids. The DNA of the CDR3 is TGTGCCAGCAGTGACACGACAGGGGGCGGAGATACGCAGTATTTT. It translates to CASSDTTGGGDTQYF.

By share, this clone ranks as medium-sized. The genes are TRBV5-1 and TRBJ2-5; TRBD1 agrees at 9 bases. The germline gives CDR1 SGHRS, CDR2 YFSETQ. V gave up 2 bases and J gave up 0 bases; unmatched junction bases: 2. There are 15 residues in the CDR3. The CDR3 DNA sequence: TGCGCCAGCAGCTTCGGGACAGGGAACCAAGAGACCCAGTACTTC. Translation gives CASSFGTGNQETQYF.

This clone was counted only a few times. In DNA form, the CDR3 reads TGTGCCAGCAGCTTGGGGGTCAATCAGCCCCAGCATTTT. Its protein is CASSLGVNQPQHF. This rearrangement joins TRBV7-5 to TRBJ1-5. TRBV7-5 is assigned pseudogene status. The CDR3 runs to 13 residues.

V usage is TRBV7-2 and J usage is TRBJ1-1; possibly TRBD1 for D (6 bases). The CDR3 sequence is 14 residues long. V lost 4 bases to trimming and J lost 1 base, with 10 bases between them. Germline V gene data show CDR1 as SGHTA and CDR2 as FQGNSA. CDR3 in DNA: TGTGCCAGCAGCTCCCCGGACAGGAACACTGAAGCTTTCTTT. Its protein is CASSSPDRNTEAFF.

This clone was observed once. The V gene is TRBV11-1, the J gene TRBJ2-1; D is unresolved. CDR3 size: 13 residues. Germline V gene sequence: CDR1 SGHAT, CDR2 FQDESV (reference sequence). Trimming removed 1 base at V and 8 bases at J, with 9 bases between. CDR3 nucleotides: TGTGCCAGCAGCTTAGGAGGCACCGATGAGCAGTTCTTC. Translated: CASSLGGTDEQFF.

This clone was counted a few times. CDR3: CASSPDIYWGYTF. In nucleotides, the CDR3 is TGTGCCAGCAGTCCAGACATTTACTGGGGCTACACCTTC. This rearrangement joins TRBV27 to TRBJ1-2; D gene ambiguous. The CDR3 is made up of 13 amino acids. CDR1 is MNHEY, CDR2 SMNVEV, per germline (reference sequence). Trimming pared 5 bases from V and 8 bases from J, leaving 15 bases between.

The rearrangement joins TRBV28 to TRBJ1-4, with D maybe TRBD1 (5 bases). Germline loops: CDR1 MDHEN, CDR2 SYDVKM. The V and J ends lost 9 bases and 2 bases respectively, with 13 bases between them. This CDR3 region has 14 residues. CDR3 sequence: CASSRGSTNEKLFF. The DNA for the CDR3 is TGTGCCAGTTCGAGGGGTAGCACTAATGAAAAACTGTTTTTT.

In its sample, this clone ranks as medium-sized. The V and J genes are TRBV13 and TRBJ2-2, with D hard to call. This CDR3 has 15 residues. Trimming pared 5 bases from V and 5 bases from J, leaving 15 bases between. Germline values: CDR1 PRHDT, CDR2 FYEKMQ (reference sequence). CDR3 sequence reads: CASSTETYGTGELFF. CDR3 bases: TGTGCCAGCAGCACCGAAACCTACGGGACCGGGGAGCTGTTTTTT.

The chain has TRBV11-2 and TRBJ1-2, with a tentative D call TRBD1 (5 bases). Trimming pared 8 bases from V and 2 bases from J, leaving 9 bases between. The CDR3 runs to 12 residues. CDR1 SGHAT and CDR2 FQNNGV come from the germline V gene. The CDR3 protein is CASGGGNYGYTF. In nucleotides, the CDR3 is TGTGCCAGCGGGGGGGGGAACTATGGCTACACCTTC.

The gene calls are TRBV6-4 and TRBJ2-6; TRBD1 agrees at 7 bases. Germline CDR1 reads MRHNA; CDR2 reads SNTAGT. Trimming took 0 bases from V and 2 from J; bases not matched to a gene: 1. The CDR3 extends over 16 amino acids. The CDR3 region has the DNA TGTGCCAGCAGTGACTCAGGGGGCGCTGGGGCCAACGTCCTGACTTTC. Translated, it gives CASSDSGGAGANVLTF.

The V gene is TRBV5-1, the J gene TRBJ2-7; tentative D call: TRBD1 (6 bases). Per the germline V gene, CDR1 is SGHRS and CDR2 is YFSETQ. The CDR3 extends over 14 amino acids. The V and J ends lost 0 bases and 3 bases respectively, with 10 bases between them. The CDR3 DNA follows: TGCGCCAGCAGCTTGGGTGACAGGAGCTACGAGCAGTACTTC. This encodes CASSLGDRSYEQYF.

This clone was detected once. This chain uses TRBV6-4 with TRBJ2-1; D gene uncertain. Per germline, CDR1 MRHNA and CDR2 SNTAGT. Trimming shortened V by 4 bases and J by 5 bases, and 9 bases separated the two germline ends. This CDR3 region has 13 residues. This CDR3 reads CASSGDNDNEQFF. In nucleotides, the CDR3 is TGTGCCAGCAGTGGAGACAATGACAATGAGCAGTTCTTC.

The rearrangement joins TRBV2 to TRBJ1-4; 7 bases fit TRBD1. The CDR3 totals 16 residues. Losses at the gene ends were 5 bases for V and 0 bases for J; bases not matched to a gene: 6. Per the germline V gene, CDR1 is SNHLY and CDR2 is FYNNEI. The CDR3 nucleotides are TGTGCCAGCAGTTCCGGGACAGACGCAACTAATGAAAAACTGTTTTTT. Translated, it gives CASSSGTDATNEKLFF.

In this sample, this clone turned up a few times. The chain is built from TRBV6-1 and TRBJ1-5; D unclear. The V gene's germline CDR1 is MNHNS and CDR2 SASEGT. This CDR3 spans 12 amino acids. V gave up 4 bases and J gave up 7 bases, with 8 bases separating them. The CDR3 region has the DNA TGTGCCAGCAGTGTGAACACCCAGCCCCAGCATTTT. This encodes CASSVNTQPQHF.